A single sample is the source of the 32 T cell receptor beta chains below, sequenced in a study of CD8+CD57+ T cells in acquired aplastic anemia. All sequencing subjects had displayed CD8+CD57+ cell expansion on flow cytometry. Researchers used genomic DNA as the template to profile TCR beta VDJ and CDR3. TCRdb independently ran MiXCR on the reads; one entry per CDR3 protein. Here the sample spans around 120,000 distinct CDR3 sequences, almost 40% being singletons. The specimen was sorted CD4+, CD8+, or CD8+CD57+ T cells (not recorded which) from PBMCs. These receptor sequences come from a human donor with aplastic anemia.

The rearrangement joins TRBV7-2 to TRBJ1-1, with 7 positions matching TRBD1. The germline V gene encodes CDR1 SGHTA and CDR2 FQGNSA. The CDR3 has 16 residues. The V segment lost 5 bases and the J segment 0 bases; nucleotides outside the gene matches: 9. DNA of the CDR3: TGTGCCAGCAGCCTAGGGACAGCCAACATGAACACTGAAGCTTTCTTT. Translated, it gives CASSLGTANMNTEAFF.

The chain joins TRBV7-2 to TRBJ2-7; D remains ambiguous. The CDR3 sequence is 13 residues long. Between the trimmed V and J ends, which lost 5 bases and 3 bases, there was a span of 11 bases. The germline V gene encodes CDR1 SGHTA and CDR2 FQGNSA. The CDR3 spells CASSLSSVYEQYF. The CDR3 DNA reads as TGTGCCAGCAGCCTAAGCTCTGTCTACGAGCAGTACTTC.

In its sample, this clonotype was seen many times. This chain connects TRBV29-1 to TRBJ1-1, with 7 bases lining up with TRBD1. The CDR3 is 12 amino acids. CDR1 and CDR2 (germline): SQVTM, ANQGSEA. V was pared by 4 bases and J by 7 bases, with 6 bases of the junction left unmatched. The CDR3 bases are TGCAGCGTTGTACAGGGGACGGGTGAAGCTTTCTTT. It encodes CSVVQGTGEAFF.

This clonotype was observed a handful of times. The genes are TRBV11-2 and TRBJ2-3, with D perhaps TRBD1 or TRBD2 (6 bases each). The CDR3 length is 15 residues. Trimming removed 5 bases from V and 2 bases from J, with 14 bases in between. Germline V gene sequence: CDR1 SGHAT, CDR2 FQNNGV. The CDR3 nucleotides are TGTGCCAGCAGCACCCGGGGGCTACACACAGATACGCAGTATTTT. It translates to CASSTRGLHTDTQYF.

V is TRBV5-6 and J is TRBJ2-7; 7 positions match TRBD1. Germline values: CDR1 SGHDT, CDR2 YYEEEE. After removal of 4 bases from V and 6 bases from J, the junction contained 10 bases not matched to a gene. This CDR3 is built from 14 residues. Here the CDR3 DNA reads TGTGCCAGCAGCCTGACAGGGCTGTTGAGCGAGCAGTACGTC. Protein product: CASSLTGLLSEQYV.

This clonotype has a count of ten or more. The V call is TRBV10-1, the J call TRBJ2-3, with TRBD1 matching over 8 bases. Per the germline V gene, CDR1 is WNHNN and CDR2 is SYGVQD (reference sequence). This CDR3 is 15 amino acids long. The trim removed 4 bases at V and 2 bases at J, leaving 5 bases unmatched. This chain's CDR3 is CASSAGGQVTDTQYF. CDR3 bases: TGCGCCAGCAGTGCTGGGGGACAGGTCACAGATACGCAGTATTTT.

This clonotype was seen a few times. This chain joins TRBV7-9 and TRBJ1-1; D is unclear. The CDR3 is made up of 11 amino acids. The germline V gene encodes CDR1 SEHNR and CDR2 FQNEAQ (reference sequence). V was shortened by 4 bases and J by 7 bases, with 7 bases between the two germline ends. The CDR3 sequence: CASSSSLEAFF. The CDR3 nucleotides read TGTGCCAGCAGCTCCTCCCTTGAAGCTTTCTTT.

CDR3 loop: CASSLARKETQYF. The CDR3 region has the DNA TGCGCCAGCAGCTTGGCCCGGAAAGAGACCCAGTACTTC. V and J are TRBV5-1 and TRBJ2-5; D unclear. The CDR3 has 13 amino acids. The V end was cut by 0 bases, the J end by 3 bases, with 6 bases between. CDR1 and CDR2 (germline): SGHRS, YFSETQ. The whole variable domain, filled in from reference TRBV5-1 and TRBJ2-5, reads KAGVTQTPRYLIKTRGQQVTLSCSPISGHRSVSWYQQTPGQGLQFLFEYFSETQRNKGNFPGRFSGRQFSNSRSEMNVSTLELGDSALYLCASSLARKETQYFGPGTRLLVL.

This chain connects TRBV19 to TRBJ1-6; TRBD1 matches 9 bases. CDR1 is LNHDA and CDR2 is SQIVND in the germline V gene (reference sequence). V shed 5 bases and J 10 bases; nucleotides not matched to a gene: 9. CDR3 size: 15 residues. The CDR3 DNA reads TGTGCCAGTAGTCCTCCGGACAGGGGCAAGTCACCCCTCCACTTT. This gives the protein CASSPPDRGKSPLHF.

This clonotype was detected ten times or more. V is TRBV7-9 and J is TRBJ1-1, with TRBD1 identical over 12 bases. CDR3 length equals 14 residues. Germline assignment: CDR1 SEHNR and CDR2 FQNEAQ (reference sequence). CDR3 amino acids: CAPELGQGAAEAFF. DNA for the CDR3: TGTGCACCGGAATTGGGACAGGGGGCGGCTGAAGCTTTCTTT.

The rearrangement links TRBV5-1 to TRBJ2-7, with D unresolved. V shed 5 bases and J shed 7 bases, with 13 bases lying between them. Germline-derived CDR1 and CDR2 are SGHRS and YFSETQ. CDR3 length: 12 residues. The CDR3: CASSFSTDEQYV. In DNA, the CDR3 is TGCGCCAGCAGTTTCAGCACCGATGAGCAGTACGTC.

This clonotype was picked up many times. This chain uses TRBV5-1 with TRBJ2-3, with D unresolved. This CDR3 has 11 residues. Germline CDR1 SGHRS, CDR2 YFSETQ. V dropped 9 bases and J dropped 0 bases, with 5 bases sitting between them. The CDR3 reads CATRSTDTQYF. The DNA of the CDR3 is TGCGCCACCAGGAGCACAGATACGCAGTATTTT.

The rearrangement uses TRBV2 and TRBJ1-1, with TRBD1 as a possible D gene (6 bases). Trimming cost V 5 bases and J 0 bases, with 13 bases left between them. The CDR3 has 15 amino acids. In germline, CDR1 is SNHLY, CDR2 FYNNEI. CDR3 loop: CASSRLGQLNTEAFF. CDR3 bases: TGTGCCAGCAGTCGATTAGGACAGCTGAACACTGAAGCTTTCTTT.

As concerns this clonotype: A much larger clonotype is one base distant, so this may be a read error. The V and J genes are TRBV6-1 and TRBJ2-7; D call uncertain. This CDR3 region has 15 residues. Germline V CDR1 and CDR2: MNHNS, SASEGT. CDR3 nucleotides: TGTGCCAGCAGTGAAGAGAAACCGTCGTTCTACGAGCAGTGCTTC. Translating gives CASSEEKPSFYEQCF.

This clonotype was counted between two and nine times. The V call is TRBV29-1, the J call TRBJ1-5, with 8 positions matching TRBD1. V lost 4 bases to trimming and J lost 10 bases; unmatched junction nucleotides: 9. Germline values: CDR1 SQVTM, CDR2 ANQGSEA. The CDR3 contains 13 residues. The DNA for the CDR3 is TGCAGCGTTGTGTACACAGGGGGAGGACCCCAGCATTTT. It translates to CSVVYTGGGPQHF. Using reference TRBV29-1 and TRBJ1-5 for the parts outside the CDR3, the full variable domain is SAVISQKPSRDICQRGTSLTIQCQVDSQVTMMFWYRQQPGQSLTLIATANQGSEATYESGFVIDKFPISRPNLTFSTLTVSNMSPEDSSIYLCSVVYTGGGPQHFGDGTRLSIL.

CDR3 sequence (DNA): TGCGCCAGCAGCTACAGGGACAGCGGGGGCTACACCTTC. Its protein product is CASSYRDSGGYTF. The chain carries TRBV5-1 and TRBJ1-2; TRBD1 matches 7 bases. Looked up from germline, CDR1 is SGHRS and CDR2 is YFSETQ. With 3 bases clipped from V and 8 bases from J, the junction kept 7 bases outside the gene matches. The CDR3 length is 13 residues.

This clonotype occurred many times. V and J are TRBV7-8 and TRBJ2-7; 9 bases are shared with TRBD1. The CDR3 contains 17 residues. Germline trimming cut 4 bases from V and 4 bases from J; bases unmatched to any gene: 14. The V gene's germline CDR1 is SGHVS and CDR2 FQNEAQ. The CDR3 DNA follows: TGTGCCAGCAGCTCTCGCCGACCCGGGACAGGGTTTTACGAGCAGTACTTC. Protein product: CASSSRRPGTGFYEQYF.

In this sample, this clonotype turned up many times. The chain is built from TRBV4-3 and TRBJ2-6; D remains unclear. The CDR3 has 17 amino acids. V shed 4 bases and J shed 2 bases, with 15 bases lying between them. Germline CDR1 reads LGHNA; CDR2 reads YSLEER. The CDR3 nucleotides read TGCGCCAGCAGCCTCCGAAACGCCTTGCCTGGGGCCAACGTCCTGACTTTC. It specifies CASSLRNALPGANVLTF.

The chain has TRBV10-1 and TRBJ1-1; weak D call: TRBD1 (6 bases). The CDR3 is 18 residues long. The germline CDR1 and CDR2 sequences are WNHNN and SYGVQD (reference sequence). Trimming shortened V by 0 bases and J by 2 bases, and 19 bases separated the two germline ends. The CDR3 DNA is TGCGCCAGCAGTGAGTCGGGCCAGGGATTAGGGGGAAACACTGAAGCTTTCTTT. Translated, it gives CASSESGQGLGGNTEAFF.

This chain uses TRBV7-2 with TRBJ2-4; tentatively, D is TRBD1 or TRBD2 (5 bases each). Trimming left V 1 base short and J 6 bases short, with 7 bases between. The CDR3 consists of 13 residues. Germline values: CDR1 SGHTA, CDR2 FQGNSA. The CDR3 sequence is CASSLEGTNIQYF. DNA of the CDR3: TGTGCCAGCAGCTTAGAGGGGACAAACATTCAGTACTTC.

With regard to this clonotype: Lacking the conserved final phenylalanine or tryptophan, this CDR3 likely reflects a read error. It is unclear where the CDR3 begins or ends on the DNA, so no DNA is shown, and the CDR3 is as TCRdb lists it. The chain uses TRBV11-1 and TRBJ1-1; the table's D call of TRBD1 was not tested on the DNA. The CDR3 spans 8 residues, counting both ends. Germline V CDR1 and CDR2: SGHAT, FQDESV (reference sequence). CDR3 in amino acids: CASRGDVS.

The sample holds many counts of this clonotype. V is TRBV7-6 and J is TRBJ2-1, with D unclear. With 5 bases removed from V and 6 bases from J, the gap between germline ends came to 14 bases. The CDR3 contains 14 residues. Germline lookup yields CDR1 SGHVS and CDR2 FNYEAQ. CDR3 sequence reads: CASSQDTFSNEQFF. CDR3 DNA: TGTGCCAGCAGCCAAGACACCTTCAGCAATGAGCAGTTCTTC.

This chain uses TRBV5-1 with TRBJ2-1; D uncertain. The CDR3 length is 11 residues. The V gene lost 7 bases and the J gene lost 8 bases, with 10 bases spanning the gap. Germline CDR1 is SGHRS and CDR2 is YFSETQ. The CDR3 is CASGIVDEQFF. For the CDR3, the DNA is TGCGCCAGCGGAATAGTCGATGAGCAGTTCTTC.

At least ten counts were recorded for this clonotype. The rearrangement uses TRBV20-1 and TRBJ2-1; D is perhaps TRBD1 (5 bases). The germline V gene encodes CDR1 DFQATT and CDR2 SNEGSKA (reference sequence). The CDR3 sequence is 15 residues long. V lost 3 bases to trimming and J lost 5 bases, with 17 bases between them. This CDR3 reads CSASSGAPRNNEQFF. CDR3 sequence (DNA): TGCAGTGCTAGTAGTGGGGCTCCCCGAAACAATGAGCAGTTCTTC.

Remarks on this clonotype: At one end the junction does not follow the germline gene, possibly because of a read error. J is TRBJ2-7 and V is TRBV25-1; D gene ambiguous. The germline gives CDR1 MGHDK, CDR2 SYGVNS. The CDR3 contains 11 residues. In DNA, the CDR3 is TGTGCCTGCAGTGAAGCGCTCGAGCAGTACTTC. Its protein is CACSEALEQYF.

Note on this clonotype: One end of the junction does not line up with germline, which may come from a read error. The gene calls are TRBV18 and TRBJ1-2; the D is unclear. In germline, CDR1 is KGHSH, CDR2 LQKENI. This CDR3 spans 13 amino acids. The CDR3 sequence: CANSPGGNYGYTF. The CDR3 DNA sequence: TGTGCCAACTCACCGGGTGGGAACTATGGCTACACCTTC.

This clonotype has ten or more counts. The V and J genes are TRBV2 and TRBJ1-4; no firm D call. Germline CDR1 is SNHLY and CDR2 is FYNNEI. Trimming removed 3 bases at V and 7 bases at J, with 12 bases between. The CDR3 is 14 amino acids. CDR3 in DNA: TGTGCCAGCAGTGAGGGTAGTTCTGCTGAAAAACTGTTTTTT. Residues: CASSEGSSAEKLFF.

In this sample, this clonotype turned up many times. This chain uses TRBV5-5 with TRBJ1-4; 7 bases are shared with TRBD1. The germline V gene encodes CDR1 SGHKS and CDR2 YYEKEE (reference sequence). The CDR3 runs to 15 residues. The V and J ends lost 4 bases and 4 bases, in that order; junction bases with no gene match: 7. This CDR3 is CASSRRDRVNEKLFF. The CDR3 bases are TGTGCCAGCAGCCGCCGGGACAGAGTTAATGAAAAACTGTTTTTT.

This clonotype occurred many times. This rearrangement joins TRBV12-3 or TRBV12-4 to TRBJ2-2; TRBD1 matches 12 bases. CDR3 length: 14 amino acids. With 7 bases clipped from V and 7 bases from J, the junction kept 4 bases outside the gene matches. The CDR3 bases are TGTGCCAGCACTGGGACAGGGGGCTTCGGGGAGCTGTTTTTT. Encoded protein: CASTGTGGFGELFF.

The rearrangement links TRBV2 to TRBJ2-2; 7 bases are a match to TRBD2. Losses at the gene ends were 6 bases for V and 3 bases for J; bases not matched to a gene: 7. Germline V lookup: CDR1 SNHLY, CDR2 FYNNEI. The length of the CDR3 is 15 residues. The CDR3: CASRVGAGDTGELFF. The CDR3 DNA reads TGTGCCAGCAGGGTGGGTGCGGGAGACACCGGGGAGCTGTTTTTT. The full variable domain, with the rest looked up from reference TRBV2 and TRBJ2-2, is EPEVTQTPSHQVTQMGQEVILRCVPISNHLYFYWYRQILGQKVEFLVSFYNNEISEKSEIFDDQFSVERPDGSNFTLKIRSTKLEDSAMYFCASRVGAGDTGELFFGEGSRLTVL.

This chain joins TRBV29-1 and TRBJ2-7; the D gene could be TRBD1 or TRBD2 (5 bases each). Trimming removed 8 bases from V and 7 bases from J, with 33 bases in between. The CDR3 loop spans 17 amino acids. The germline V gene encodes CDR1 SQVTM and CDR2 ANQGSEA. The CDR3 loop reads CSPSPHGTGPSLREQYF. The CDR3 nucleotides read TGCAGCCCCTCCCCCCACGGGACGGGACCTAGTCTACGAGAGCAGTACTTC.

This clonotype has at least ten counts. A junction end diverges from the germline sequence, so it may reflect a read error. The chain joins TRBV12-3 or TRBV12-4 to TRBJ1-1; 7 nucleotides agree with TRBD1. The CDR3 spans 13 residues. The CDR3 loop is CACRDSGTTEAFF. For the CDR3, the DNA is TGTGCCTGCAGGGACAGTGGCACTACTGAAGCTTTCTTT.